These T cell receptor beta chains were read from a single sample in a study of long-term antiretroviral therapy in people with HIV. The data were produced by immunoSEQ multiplex PCR, yet TCRdb's version contains in-frame clones alone and is incomplete. The sample has under 20,000 clones; roughly 90% are singletons. Sequences were derived from unsorted PBMCs, sampled 0.3 years after starting antiretroviral therapy. The receptor source for this set is a man aged 55 to 70 with HIV. CDR3s include the opening cysteine and the closing phenylalanine or tryptophan. A D gene is named only where the DNA matches it firmly. A row's size may be missing; if present it is once, few, many or a size class.

clone_size | j_call | d_call | v_call | cdr3_nt | cdr3_aa
. | TRBJ2-7 | TRBD1 | TRBV11-2 | TGTGCCAGCAGCTTCGGACAGGCAGGCTACGAGCAGTACTTC | CASSFGQAGYEQYF
. | TRBJ1-2 | TRBD1 | TRBV7-8 | TGTGCCAGCGGCGACAGGGACTACACCTTC | CASGDRDYTF
. | TRBJ2-3 | . | TRBV9 | TGTGCCAGCAGCGATGGGACGGATAGCACAGATACGCAGTATTTT | CASSDGTDSTDTQYF
. | TRBJ2-1 | . | TRBV7-2 | TGTGCCAGCAGCCCTCTTACTGCCGAGCAGTTCTTC | CASSPLTAEQFF
. | TRBJ1-1 | . | TRBV5-1 | TGCGCCAGTAGATCCGGGGGAGGGGCGTTCACTCGAGAAGCTTTCTTT | CASRSGGGAFTREAFF
. | TRBJ1-2 | . | TRBV4-2 | TGTGCCAGCAGGGGCAGGGGAGACTATGGCTACACCTTC | CASRGRGDYGYTF
. | TRBJ2-3 | . | TRBV5-1 | TGCGCCAGCCGGCCCGGGACAGATACGCAGTATTTT | CASRPGTDTQYF
. | TRBJ2-5 | . | TRBV19 | TGTGCCAGTAGTGAACAGGGTTCGGAGACCCAGTACTTC | CASSEQGSETQYF
. | TRBJ2-5 | . | TRBV2 | TGTGCCAGCAACCGGGGGGCGCTCCAAGAGACCCAGTACTTC | CASNRGALQETQYF
. | TRBJ2-7 | TRBD2 | TRBV5-1 | TGCGCCAGCAGCAAAGGGACTAGCGGGAGGCTCTACGAGCAGTACTTC | CASSKGTSGRLYEQYF
. | TRBJ2-4 | . | TRBV5-1 | TGCGCCAGCAGCTTGCTGGGGAATCGAGACATTCAGTACTTC | CASSLLGNRDIQYF
. | TRBJ1-1 | . | TRBV7-9 | TGTGCCAGCAGCTTAGTACCCCGGGAGCAGGGGAGGAACACTGAAGCTTTCTTT | CASSLVPREQGRNTEAFF
. | TRBJ2-3 | TRBD1 | TRBV11-1 | TGTGCCAGCGCGGTGACAGGGGGGCACACAGATACGCAGTATTTT | CASAVTGGHTDTQYF
few | TRBJ2-2 | TRBD1 | TRBV19 | TGTGCCAGTTCCGGGACAGTGAACACCGGGGAGCTGTTTTTT | CASSGTVNTGELFF
. | TRBJ1-5 | . | TRBV18 | TGTGCCAGCTCACCCTCGGGCCTCCCTCAGCCCCAGCATTTT | CASSPSGLPQPQHF
. | TRBJ1-1 | . | TRBV14 | TGTGCCAGCAGCCAAGATTTGAGGTCGGCAGGGGCAATGAACACTGAAGCTTTCTTT | CASSQDLRSAGAMNTEAFF
. | TRBJ2-1 | . | TRBV5-6 | TGTGCCAGCAGCTTTGACAGTATCGCCAATGAGCAGTTCTTC | CASSFDSIANEQFF
. | TRBJ1-2 | TRBD1 | TRBV6-5 | TGTGCCAGCAGTTTGTTCGAGACAGGGTATGGCTACACCTTC | CASSLFETGYGYTF
. | TRBJ2-5 | . | TRBV7-3 | TGTGCCAGCAGCTTAACCGGGGGTGAGACCCAGTACTTC | CASSLTGGETQYF
once | TRBJ2-7 | TRBD1 | TRBV23-1 | TGCGCCAGCAGTCAAAAGCACAGGGGGATCTTGGACTACGAGCAGTACTTC | CASSQKHRGILDYEQYF